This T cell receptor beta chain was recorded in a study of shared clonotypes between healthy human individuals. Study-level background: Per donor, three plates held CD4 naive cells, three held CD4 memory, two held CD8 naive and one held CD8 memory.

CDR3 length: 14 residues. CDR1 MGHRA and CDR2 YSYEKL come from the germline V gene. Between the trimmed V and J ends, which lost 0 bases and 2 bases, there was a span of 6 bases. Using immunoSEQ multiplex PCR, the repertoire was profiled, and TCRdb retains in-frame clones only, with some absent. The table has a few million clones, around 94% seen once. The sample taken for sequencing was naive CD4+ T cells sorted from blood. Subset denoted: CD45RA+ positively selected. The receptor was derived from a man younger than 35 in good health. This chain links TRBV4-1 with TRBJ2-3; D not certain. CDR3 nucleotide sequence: TGCGCCAGCAGCCAAGAACTCTTCACAGATACGCAGTATTTT. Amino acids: CASSQELFTDTQYF.